This TCR beta chain is drawn from a study of shared clonotypes between healthy human individuals. Study-level findings and limits: The study sampled only blood, and tissue repertoires likely differ. Estimated richness values were generally larger in naive subsets than in memory subsets.

The germline V gene encodes CDR1 SNHLY and CDR2 FYNNEI. This CDR3 has 15 residues. V was pared by 8 bases and J by 6 bases, with 13 bases of the junction left unmatched. Subsets obtained from CD4+ cells comprised CD45RA+ naive and CD45RA-negative memory cells. Clones were sequenced by immunoSEQ multiplex PCR, and TCRdb holds only the in-frame ones, with some missing. This table holds over 2 million clones, 90% to 95% found once. With regard to this clone: Its antigen is currently unknown.

Input material: naive CD4+ T cells sorted from blood. Subset given: CD45RA+ positively selected. The sequence was collected from a man aged 18 to 29 in good health. The chain links TRBV2 to TRBJ2-1, with TRBD2 matching over 7 bases. CDR3 nucleotide sequence: TGTGCCAGCCGCATTCCCTCTAGCGGAAGCAATGAGCAGTTCTTC. Amino acids: CASRIPSSGSNEQFF.